Following are 20 T cell receptor beta chains from one sample sequenced in a study of T-cell memory formation after mild COVID-19 listed by TCRdb under 2021. Library construction relied on 5' RACE. The sequencing machine was an Illumina NovaSeq 6000. TCRdb took the public reads, trimmed them with fastp at Q25, ran MiXCR for clone calling and kept in-frame beta chains. Duplicate CDR3 protein sequences are folded into a single record with the most common DNA and genes. For this sample there are about 210,000 distinct CDR3 sequences; more than 9% appear just once. Approximately 3% of the sample is in the top ten clones. Material for sequencing was PBMCs or a T cell subset sorted from them (not recorded which). These receptors were collected from a man younger than 35 who had mild COVID-19 (a few samples of this study predate the infection). The sample titles of this study are shuffled in the database, so cell type and time point are left out; the donor was told from shared clones.

This clonotype turned up a few times. The chain uses TRBV19 and TRBJ2-1; unclear D gene. V was shortened by 2 bases and J by 13 bases, with 12 bases between the two germline ends. Germline CDR1 and CDR2: LNHDA and SQIVND (reference sequence). The CDR3 totals 12 residues. In DNA, the CDR3 is TGTGCCAGTAGTATATTGGGTTTTCATCAGTTCTTC. Its translation: CASSILGFHQFF.

There are many counts of this clonotype. J is TRBJ2-5 and V is TRBV28; the D gene is possibly TRBD1 (5 bases). Deletions cut 3 bases from V and 3 bases from J, with 11 bases between. Germline loops: CDR1 MDHEN, CDR2 SYDVKM. The CDR3 is made up of 14 amino acids. This CDR3 reads CASSFQAREETQYF. DNA for the CDR3: TGTGCCAGCAGTTTTCAGGCCAGGGAAGAGACCCAGTACTTC.

This clonotype has a handful of counts. This chain connects TRBV18 to TRBJ2-2, with D perhaps assigned TRBD1 or TRBD2 (6 bases each). The length of the CDR3 is 14 residues. With 4 bases removed from V and 6 bases from J, the gap between germline ends came to 12 bases. Germline lookup yields CDR1 KGHSH and CDR2 LQKENI. The CDR3 bases are TGTGCCAGCTCACTTCAGGGGACTCCCGGGGAGCTGTTTTTT. Translation: CASSLQGTPGELFF.

J is TRBJ1-1 and V is TRBV20-1; maybe TRBD1 (6 bases). Germline CDR1 and CDR2: DFQATT and SNEGSKA (reference sequence). V was clipped by 4 bases and J by 5 bases, with 11 bases between them. The CDR3 covers 12 residues. In DNA form, the CDR3 reads TGCAGTGCTAAACAGGGTTGGACTGAAGCTTTCTTT. Translated, it gives CSAKQGWTEAFF.

V is TRBV7-9 and J is TRBJ1-2; D gene ambiguous. Per the germline V gene, CDR1 is SEHNR and CDR2 is FQNEAQ (reference sequence). Trimming pared 2 bases from V and 6 bases from J, leaving 4 bases between. The CDR3 runs 11 residues. CDR3: CASSLQDGYTF. As DNA, the CDR3 is TGTGCCAGCAGCTTACAGGATGGCTACACCTTC.

This sequence joins TRBV7-3 and TRBJ2-3; tentative D call: TRBD1 (6 bases). Trimming stripped 5 bases from V and 3 bases from J, with 12 bases between. The germline V gene encodes CDR1 SGHTA and CDR2 FQGTGA. The CDR3 spans 14 residues. The CDR3 sequence: CASSKAGATDTQYF. Written as DNA, the CDR3 is TGTGCCAGCAGCAAAGCAGGGGCGACAGATACGCAGTATTTT.

This clonotype was counted between two and nine times. The V call is TRBV12-3 or TRBV12-4, the J call TRBJ2-1; D gene unclear. The CDR3 is 12 amino acids. The ends were cut back, 5 bases at V and 11 bases at J, with 13 bases in the middle. CDR3 loop: CASSPTGNKQFF. The CDR3 nucleotides are TGTGCCAGCAGTCCCACGGGTAACAAGCAGTTCTTC.

The V and J genes are TRBV7-9 and TRBJ1-2; 11 nucleotides match TRBD1. The CDR3 length is 16 residues. Trimming took 4 bases from V and 3 from J; bases not matched to a gene: 7. Germline-derived CDR1 and CDR2 are SEHNR and FQNEAQ (reference sequence). The CDR3 region is CASSSRTGGLHYGYTF. The CDR3 DNA is TGTGCCAGCAGCTCACGGACAGGGGGCCTCCACTATGGCTACACCTTC.

A few counts support this clonotype. The chain links TRBV20-1 to TRBJ1-2; 8 positions match TRBD1. The CDR3 is 13 residues long. Germline CDR1 and CDR2: DFQATT and SNEGSKA (reference sequence). Trimming removed 1 base from V and 8 bases from J; junction bases left unmatched: 6. In nucleotides, the CDR3 is TGCAGTGCTAGAGGGGGACAGGTTTTCGGCTACACCTTC. Amino acids: CSARGGQVFGYTF.

This clonotype has more than one count but fewer than ten. CDR3 in amino acids: CASSFTGTGIRQYF. The DNA for the CDR3 is TGTGCCAGCAGTTTCACCGGGACAGGGATAAGGCAGTACTTC. The rearrangement uses TRBV27 and TRBJ2-7; 9 nucleotides line up with TRBD1. This CDR3 region has 14 residues. The trim removed 3 bases at V and 9 bases at J, leaving 9 bases unmatched. Germline loops: CDR1 MNHEY, CDR2 SMNVEV (reference sequence).

This rearrangement joins TRBV5-1 to TRBJ2-3, with 11 nucleotides matching TRBD2. Germline CDR1 reads SGHRS; CDR2 reads YFSETQ. This CDR3 is built from 17 residues. Trimming at V came to 4 bases and at J to 3 bases, leaving 10 bases not matched to a gene. The CDR3 is CASSISSGGTLTDTQYF. In nucleotides, the CDR3 is TGCGCCAGCAGCATCTCTAGCGGGGGGACCTTAACAGATACGCAGTATTTT.

V is TRBV7-2 and J is TRBJ2-3; D is unclear. Germline CDR1 is SGHTA and CDR2 is FQGNSA. V dropped 2 bases and J dropped 4 bases, with 7 bases sitting between them. The CDR3 is made up of 13 amino acids. The CDR3 sequence is CASSLSPADTQYF. CDR3 nucleotides: TGTGCCAGCAGCTTATCACCAGCAGATACGCAGTATTTT. Drawing the rest from reference TRBV7-2 and TRBJ2-3, the complete variable domain is GAGVSQSPSNKVTEKGKDVELRCDPISGHTALYWYRQSLGQGLEFLIYFQGNSAPDKSGLPSDRFSAERTGGSVSTLTIQRTQQEDSAVYLCASSLSPADTQYFGPGTRLTVL.

The V call is TRBV12-3 or TRBV12-4, the J call TRBJ2-7; D is ambiguous. V dropped 5 bases and J dropped 4 bases, with 9 bases sitting between them. This CDR3 spans 12 amino acids. This CDR3 reads CASSPSRYEQYF. The CDR3, as DNA: TGTGCCAGCAGTCCATCGAGGTACGAGCAGTACTTC.

This clonotype was counted ten times or more. CDR3 sequence (DNA): TGTGCCATCACCTATAGTGATATCTACAATGAGCAGTTCTTC. This codes for CAITYSDIYNEQFF. The J gene is TRBJ2-1, the V gene TRBV10-3, with D uncertain. Trimming left V 7 bases short and J 3 bases short, with 13 bases between. Germline assignment: CDR1 ENHRY and CDR2 SYGVKD. The CDR3 length is 14 residues.

As for this clonotype: Possible read error: a much larger clone is one base away. The chain combines TRBV12-3 or TRBV12-4 with TRBJ2-7; D perhaps matches TRBD1 (5 bases). The CDR3 runs 15 residues. Trimming left V 4 bases short and J 3 bases short, with 16 bases between. CDR3 in amino acids: CASSSRQWKRYEQYF. Written as DNA, the CDR3 is TGTGCCAGCAGTTCGCGACAGTGGAAACGCTACGAGCAGTACTTC.

This clonotype was found a few times. The V call is TRBV5-1, the J call TRBJ2-2, with D perhaps matching TRBD1 (6 bases). In germline, CDR1 is SGHRS, CDR2 YFSETQ. Between the trimmed V and J ends, which lost 5 bases and 0 bases, there was a span of 11 bases. The CDR3 has 15 amino acids. DNA for the CDR3: TGCGCCAGCAGTACAGGGAATACGAACACCGGGGAGCTGTTTTTT. It encodes CASSTGNTNTGELFF.

This clonotype was observed a handful of times. CDR3 sequence (DNA): TGTGCCAGCAGTTTAGGGGGGAGGGGACTGTTTTTT. Translating gives CASSLGGRGLFF. V usage is TRBV12-3 or TRBV12-4 and J usage is TRBJ1-4, with D possibly TRBD1 on 5 matching bases. This CDR3 is built from 12 residues. V gave up 1 base and J gave up 13 bases, with 10 bases separating them.

The chain recombines TRBV10-3 with TRBJ1-1, with 7 positions matching TRBD1. V gave up 3 bases and J gave up 4 bases; unmatched junction bases: 5. The germline V gene encodes CDR1 ENHRY and CDR2 SYGVKD. The CDR3 is 14 amino acids. The CDR3 region has the DNA TGTGCCATCAGTGACGAAAGGGGGCCCACTGAAGCTTTCTTT. It codes for CAISDERGPTEAFF.

This chain's CDR3 is CASSPRLEGWNSPLHF. For the CDR3, the DNA is TGTGCCAGCAGCCCCCGGTTGGAGGGTTGGAATTCACCCCTCCACTTT. The gene calls are TRBV9 and TRBJ1-6; D gene uncertain. The ends were cut back, 4 bases at V and 7 bases at J, with 18 bases in the middle. The CDR3 is 16 amino acids. Germline CDR1 is SGDLS and CDR2 is YYNGEE.

This clonotype was counted ten times or more. V gene TRBV7-3 combines with J gene TRBJ2-1, with a tentative D call TRBD2 (5 bases). Germline V gene lookup returns CDR1 SGHTA and CDR2 FQGTGA. The CDR3 has 13 amino acids. Trimming removed 2 bases at V and 10 bases at J, with 12 bases between. CDR3 nucleotide sequence: TGTGCCAGCAGCTTACGGGGTTCGGGAGAGCAGTTCTTC. As protein: CASSLRGSGEQFF. The full variable domain, in which reference TRBV7-3 and TRBJ2-1 provide the parts outside the CDR3, is GAGVSQTPSNKVTEKGKYVELRCDPISGHTALYWYRQSLGQGPEFLIYFQGTGAADDSGLPNDRFFAVRPEGSVSTLKIQRTERGDSAVYLCASSLRGSGEQFFGPGTRLTVL.